One and the same sample provided the 13 T cell receptor beta chains below, sequenced in a study of CD8+ T cells in alopecia areata. Sequencing used cDNA as its template, made by extracting RNA and reverse transcribing it. Measured with immunoSEQ multiplex PCR; TCRdb has only the in-frame clones, and not every one. The sample holds roughly 110,000 clones, roughly three fifths seen once. As for treatment: oral pan-JAK inhibitor, 5-10 mg twice daily. The sample consisted of CD4+ T cells sorted from blood, taken at week 24, from a patient treated with tofacitinib. The receptors derive from a human donor with alopecia areata.

The chain is built from TRBV6-5 and TRBJ1-1; D is possibly TRBD1 (5 bases). Between the trimmed V and J ends, which lost 7 bases and 5 bases, there was a span of 17 bases. CDR1 is MNHEY and CDR2 is SVGAGI in the germline V gene. This CDR3 has 14 residues. This chain's CDR3 is CASNSGNRETEAFF. The CDR3 nucleotides are TGTGCCAGCAACTCAGGGAATAGGGAGACTGAAGCTTTCTTT.

The genes are TRBV10-3 and TRBJ2-7; TRBD1 aligns across 9 bases. V dropped 8 bases and J dropped 4; count of bases not matched to a gene: 12. This CDR3 is built from 15 residues. CDR1 is ENHRY and CDR2 is SYGVKD in the germline V gene. The CDR3 sequence is CAIGSTGQGIYEQYF. DNA for the CDR3: TGTGCCATCGGATCAACGGGACAGGGTATATACGAGCAGTACTTC.

V gene TRBV23-1 combines with J gene TRBJ2-7, with D uncertain. TRBV23-1 is filed as an ORF, its function uncertain. The length of the CDR3 is 12 residues. Trimming removed 8 bases at V and 0 bases at J, with 8 bases between. The chain's CDR3 is CASFSLSYEQYF. The CDR3 nucleotides read TGCGCCAGCTTCAGCCTCTCCTACGAGCAGTACTTC.

Points on this clone: Other DNA sequences within the sample encode an identical CDR3. The chain employs TRBV7-9 and TRBJ1-2; TRBD1 aligns across 7 bases. Germline V lookup: CDR1 SEHNR, CDR2 FQNEAQ (reference sequence). This CDR3 region has 13 residues. J gave up 3 bases and V 5 bases, and 3 bases lay outside the gene matches. CDR3 amino acids: CASSLGTDYGYTF. CDR3 nucleotides: TGTGCCAGCAGCCTCGGGACAGACTATGGCTACACCTTC.

The count of this clone is one. The gene calls are TRBV4-2 and TRBJ2-5, with TRBD2 identical over 11 bases. Germline V lookup: CDR1 LGHNA, CDR2 YNFKEQ. This CDR3 is 15 amino acids long. V was pared by 5 bases and J by 5 bases, with 7 bases of the junction left unmatched. As DNA, the CDR3 is TGTGCCAGCAGCTACGCCGGGACTAGCGGTGAGACCCAGTACTTC. Amino acids: CASSYAGTSGETQYF.

The chain is built from TRBV18 and TRBJ2-5; D is undetermined. V was trimmed by 3 bases and J by 5 bases, leaving 10 bases between them. This CDR3 region has 13 residues. Germline V CDR1 and CDR2: KGHSH, LQKENI. CDR3 loop: CASSPILSETQYF. DNA for the CDR3: TGTGCCAGCTCACCCATCCTTTCCGAGACCCAGTACTTC.

V usage is TRBV7-2 and J usage is TRBJ2-5; TRBD1 agrees at 9 bases. Germline assignment: CDR1 SGHTA and CDR2 FQGNSA. The V segment lost 1 base and the J segment 2 bases; nucleotides outside the gene matches: 2. This CDR3 has 15 amino acids. The CDR3: CASSLVTGGQETQYF. The CDR3 DNA is TGTGCCAGCAGCTTAGTGACAGGGGGACAAGAGACCCAGTACTTC.

The chain joins TRBV4-3 to TRBJ2-2; 8 bases agree with TRBD2. The CDR3 spans 17 residues. V lost 3 bases, J lost 0 bases, and 6 bases stayed unmatched. CDR1 LGHNA and CDR2 YSLEER come from the germline V gene. CDR3 sequence reads: CASSQEAGAANTGELFF. Written as DNA, the CDR3 is TGCGCCAGCAGCCAGGAAGCGGGGGCGGCGAACACCGGGGAGCTGTTTTTT.

The V call is TRBV4-2, the J call TRBJ2-7; D perhaps matches TRBD2 (6 bases). CDR3 size: 14 residues. The V end was cut by 0 bases, the J end by 4 bases, with 10 bases between. Germline-derived CDR1 and CDR2 are LGHNA and YNFKEQ. CDR3 sequence reads: CASSQDMAGYEQYF. The CDR3 DNA sequence: TGTGCCAGCAGCCAAGATATGGCGGGGTACGAGCAGTACTTC.

This clone was counted a few times. The chain joins TRBV29-1 to TRBJ1-2; a weak D match, TRBD1 (6 bases). Germline V gives CDR1 SQVTM, CDR2 ANQGSEA. The V and J ends lost 7 bases and 4 bases respectively, with 13 bases between them. There are 12 residues in the CDR3. CDR3: CSAATGTYGYTF. The CDR3 DNA sequence: TGCAGCGCCGCAACAGGGACCTATGGCTACACCTTC.

The table lists this clone with a few counts. The chain is built from TRBV19 and TRBJ1-5; unclear D gene. The CDR3 sequence is 17 residues long. CDR1 is LNHDA and CDR2 is SQIVND in the germline V gene (reference sequence). The germline V and J ends were trimmed by 1 base and 0 bases, with 13 bases remaining between them. CDR3 nucleotides: TGTGCCAGTAGTATAGGCTGGAGACGTCATAGCAATCAGCCCCAGCATTTT. It translates to CASSIGWRRHSNQPQHF. Looking up the rest from reference TRBV19 and TRBJ1-5 gives the full variable domain: DGGITQSPKYLFRKEGQNVTLSCEQNLNHDAMYWYRQDPGQGLRLIYYSQIVNDFQKGDIAEGYSVSREKKESFPLTVTSAQKNPTAFYLCASSIGWRRHSNQPQHFGDGTRLSIL.

The V call is TRBV10-3, the J call TRBJ1-1; D unclear. V shed 6 bases and J shed 5 bases, with 10 bases lying between them. The CDR3 covers 12 residues. The germline V gene encodes CDR1 ENHRY and CDR2 SYGVKD. The CDR3 bases are TGTGCCATCAGCCCTGAAGGGACTGAAGCTTTCTTT. This encodes CAISPEGTEAFF.

The V gene is TRBV27, the J gene TRBJ2-3, with 8 bases lining up with TRBD1. The V gene end was trimmed by 4 bases and the J gene end by 0 bases; junction bases not matched to a gene: 0. CDR3 length: 14 residues. Germline V gives CDR1 MNHEY, CDR2 SMNVEV (reference sequence). The CDR3: CASSWTGSTDTQYF. The CDR3 DNA follows: TGTGCCAGCAGTTGGACAGGGAGCACAGATACGCAGTATTTT.